Included here is one T cell receptor (beta chain) sequence, with context. Its specificity is not known. These data come from a study of regulatory dendritic cells for organ transplantation. Overall study results and limits: Mature dendritic cells appeared to drive more memory CD8+ clonal expansion than regulatory ones.

Naive CD45RA+ and memory CD45RO+ CD4+ or CD8+ T cells were FACS-sorted. The germline V and J ends were trimmed by 2 bases and 1 base, with 14 bases remaining between them. Per the germline V gene, CDR1 is ENHRY and CDR2 is SYGVKD. This CDR3 contains 16 residues. The protocol was immunoSEQ multiplex PCR, while the TCRdb copy is restricted to in-frame clones and leaves out a portion. Among about 38,000 clones listed, about 90% were seen once. The chain combines TRBV10-3 with TRBJ1-1; D not certain. The sequencing sample was made of naive CD8+ T cells from blood. Described subset: CD45RA+ naive T cells. The receptor's source is a human donor in good health. The CDR3: CAISEGVSWENTEAFF. The CDR3 DNA sequence: TGTGCCATCAGTGAGGGTGTTAGTTGGGAGAACACTGAAGCTTTCTTT.